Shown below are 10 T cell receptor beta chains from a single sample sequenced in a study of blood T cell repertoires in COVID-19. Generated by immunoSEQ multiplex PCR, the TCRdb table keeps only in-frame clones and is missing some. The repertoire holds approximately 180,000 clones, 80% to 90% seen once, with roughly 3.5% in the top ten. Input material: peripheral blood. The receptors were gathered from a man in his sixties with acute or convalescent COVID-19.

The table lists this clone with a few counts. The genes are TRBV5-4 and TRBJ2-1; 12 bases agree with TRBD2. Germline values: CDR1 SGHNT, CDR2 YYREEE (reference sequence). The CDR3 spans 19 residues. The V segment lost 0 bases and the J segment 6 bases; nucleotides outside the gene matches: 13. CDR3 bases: TGTGCCAGCAGCTTGGTCTCTAGCGGGAGGGAACCTTACTTCAATGAGCAGTTCTTC. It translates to CASSLVSSGREPYFNEQFF.

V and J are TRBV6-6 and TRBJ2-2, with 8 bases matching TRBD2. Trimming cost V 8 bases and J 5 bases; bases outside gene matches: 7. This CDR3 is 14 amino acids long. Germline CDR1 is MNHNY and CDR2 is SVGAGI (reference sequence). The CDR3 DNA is TGTGCCAGCGTCAACGGGAGGGCGACCGGGGAGCTGTTTTTT. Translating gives CASVNGRATGELFF.

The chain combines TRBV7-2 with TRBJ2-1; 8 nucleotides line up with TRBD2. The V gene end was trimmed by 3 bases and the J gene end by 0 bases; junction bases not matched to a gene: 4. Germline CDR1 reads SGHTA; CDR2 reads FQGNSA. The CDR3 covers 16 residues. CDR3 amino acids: CASSFISGSSYNEQFF. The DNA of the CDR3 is TGTGCCAGCAGCTTCATCAGCGGGAGCTCCTACAATGAGCAGTTCTTC.

The CDR3 sequence: CASSLIGANEKLFF. The DNA of the CDR3 is TGTGCCAGCAGTCTAATAGGAGCTAATGAAAAACTGTTTTTT. The chain uses TRBV27 and TRBJ1-4, with D unclear. The V gene lost 5 bases and the J gene lost 3 bases, with 10 bases spanning the gap. This CDR3 spans 14 amino acids. From germline, CDR1 is MNHEY and CDR2 SMNVEV (reference sequence).

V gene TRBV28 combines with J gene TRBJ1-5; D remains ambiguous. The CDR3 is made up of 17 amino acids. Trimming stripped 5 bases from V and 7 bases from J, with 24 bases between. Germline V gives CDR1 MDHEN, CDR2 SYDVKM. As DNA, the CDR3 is TGTGCCAGCAGTCCCCCGGTAAGGGAGGCGTTAGGACAGCCCCAGCATTTT. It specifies CASSPPVREALGQPQHF.

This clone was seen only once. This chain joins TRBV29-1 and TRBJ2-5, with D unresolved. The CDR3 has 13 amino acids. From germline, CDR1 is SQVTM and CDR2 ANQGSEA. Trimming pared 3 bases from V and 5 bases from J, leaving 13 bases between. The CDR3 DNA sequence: TGCAGCGTTGAGGCAGGCCAGTGGGAGACCCAGTACTTC. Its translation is CSVEAGQWETQYF.

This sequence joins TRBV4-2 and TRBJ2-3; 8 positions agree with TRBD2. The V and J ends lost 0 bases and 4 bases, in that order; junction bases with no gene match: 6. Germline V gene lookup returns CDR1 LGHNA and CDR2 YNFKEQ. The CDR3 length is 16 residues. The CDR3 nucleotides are TGTGCCAGCAGCCAAGATCGGGGGGGAAGGTCAGATACGCAGTATTTT. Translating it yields CASSQDRGGRSDTQYF.

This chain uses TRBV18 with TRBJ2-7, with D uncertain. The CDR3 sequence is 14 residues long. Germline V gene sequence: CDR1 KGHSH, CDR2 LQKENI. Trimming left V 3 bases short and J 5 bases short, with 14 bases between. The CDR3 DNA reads TGTGCCAGCTCACCGGGCGCCGCCCCCGACGAGCAGTACTTC. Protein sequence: CASSPGAAPDEQYF.

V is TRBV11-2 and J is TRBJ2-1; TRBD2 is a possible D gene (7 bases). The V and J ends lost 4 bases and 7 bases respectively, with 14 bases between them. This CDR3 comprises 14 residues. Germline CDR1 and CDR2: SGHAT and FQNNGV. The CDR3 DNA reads TGTGCCAGCAGCTCCCGGGGGAGGGGGAATGAGCAGTTCTTC. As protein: CASSSRGRGNEQFF.

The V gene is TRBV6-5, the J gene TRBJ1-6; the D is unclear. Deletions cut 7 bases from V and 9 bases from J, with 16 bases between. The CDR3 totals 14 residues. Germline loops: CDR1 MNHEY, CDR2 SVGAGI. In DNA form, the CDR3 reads TGTGCCAGCATGTCGATAGTCTCCTCTTCACCCCTCCACTTT. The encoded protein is CASMSIVSSSPLHF.